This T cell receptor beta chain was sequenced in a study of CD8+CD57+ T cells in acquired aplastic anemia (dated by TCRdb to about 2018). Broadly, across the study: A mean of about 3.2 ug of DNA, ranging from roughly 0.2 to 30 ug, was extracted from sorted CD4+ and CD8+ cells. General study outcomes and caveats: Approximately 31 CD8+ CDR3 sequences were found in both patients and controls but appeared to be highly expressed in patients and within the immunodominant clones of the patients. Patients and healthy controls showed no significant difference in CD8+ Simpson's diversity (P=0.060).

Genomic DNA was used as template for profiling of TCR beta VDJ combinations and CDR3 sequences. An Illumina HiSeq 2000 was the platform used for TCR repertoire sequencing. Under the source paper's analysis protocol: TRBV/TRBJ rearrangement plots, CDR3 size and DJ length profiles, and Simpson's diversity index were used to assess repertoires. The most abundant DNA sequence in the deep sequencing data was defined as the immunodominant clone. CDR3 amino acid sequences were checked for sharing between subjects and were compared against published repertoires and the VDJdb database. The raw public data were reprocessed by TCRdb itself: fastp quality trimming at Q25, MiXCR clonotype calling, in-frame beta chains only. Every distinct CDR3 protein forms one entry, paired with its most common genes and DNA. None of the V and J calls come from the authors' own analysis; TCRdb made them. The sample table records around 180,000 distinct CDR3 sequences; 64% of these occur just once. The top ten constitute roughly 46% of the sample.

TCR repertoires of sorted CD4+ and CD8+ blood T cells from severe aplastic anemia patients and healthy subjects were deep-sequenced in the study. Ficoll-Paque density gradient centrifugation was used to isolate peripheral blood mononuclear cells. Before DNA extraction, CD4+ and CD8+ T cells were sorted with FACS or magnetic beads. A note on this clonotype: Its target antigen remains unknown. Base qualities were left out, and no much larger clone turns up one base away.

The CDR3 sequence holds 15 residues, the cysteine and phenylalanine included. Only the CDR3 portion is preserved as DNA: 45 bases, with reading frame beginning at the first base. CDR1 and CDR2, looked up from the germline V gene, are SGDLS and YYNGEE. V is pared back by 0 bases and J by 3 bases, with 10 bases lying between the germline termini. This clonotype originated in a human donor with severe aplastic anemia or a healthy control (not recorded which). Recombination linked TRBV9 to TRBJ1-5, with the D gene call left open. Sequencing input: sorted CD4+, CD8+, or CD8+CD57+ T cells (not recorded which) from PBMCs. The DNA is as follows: TGTGCCAGCAGCGTAGGGGGTTCGGTCAATCAGCCCCAGCATTTT. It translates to CASSVGGSVNQPQHF.